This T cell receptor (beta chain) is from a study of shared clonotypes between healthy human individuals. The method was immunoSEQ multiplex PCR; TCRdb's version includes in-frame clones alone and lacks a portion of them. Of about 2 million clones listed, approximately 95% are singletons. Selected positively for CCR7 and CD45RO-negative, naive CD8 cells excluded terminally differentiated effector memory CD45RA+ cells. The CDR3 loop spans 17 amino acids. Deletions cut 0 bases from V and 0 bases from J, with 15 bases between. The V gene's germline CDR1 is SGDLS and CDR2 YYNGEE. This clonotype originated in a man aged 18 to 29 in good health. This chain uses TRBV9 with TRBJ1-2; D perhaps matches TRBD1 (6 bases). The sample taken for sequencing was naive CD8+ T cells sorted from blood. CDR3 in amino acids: CASSVARDTVTNYGYTF. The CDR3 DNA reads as TGTGCCAGCAGCGTAGCCCGGGACACAGTAACTAACTATGGCTACACCTTC.